Listed below are T cell receptor beta chains from one sample, sequenced in a study of shared clonotypes between healthy human individuals. Clones were sequenced by immunoSEQ multiplex PCR, and TCRdb holds only the in-frame ones, with some missing. Counted here are millions of clones, 95% occurring once; the ten biggest clones make up about 0.13%. The sample was naive CD4+ T cells sorted from blood. Receptors originate from a man aged 18 to 29 in good health. Each CDR3 is given with its conserved first and last residue. Fields, in order: V gene, clone size, J gene, D gene, CDR3 DNA, CDR3 protein. A D gene is named only where the DNA matches it firmly. The size entry is marked missing in some rows and otherwise reads once, few, many or a size class.

>TRBV4-1|once|TRBJ2-7|.
TGCGCCAGCAGCCCTGCCGGGACGGACTTCTACGAGCAGTACTTC
CASSPAGTDFYEQYF
>TRBV28|once|TRBJ2-5|.
TGTGCCAGCAGGATCTCAGTAGGGCAAGAGACCCAGTACTTC
CASRISVGQETQYF
>TRBV11-2|.|TRBJ2-7|TRBD2
TGTGCCAGCAGCCCTCGGAGGGCAGGTGGTAGCGGGGTCTACGAGCAGTACTTC
CASSPRRAGGSGVYEQYF
>TRBV7-2|.|TRBJ2-3|TRBD2
TGTGCCAGCAGCCTAGCCCCTGCGGGAGTGACAGATACGCAGTATTTT
CASSLAPAGVTDTQYF
>TRBV28|.|TRBJ1-1|.
TGTGCCAGCAGTTTAGTAAGAGGGCCCTGGGACACTGAAGCTTTCTTT
CASSLVRGPWDTEAFF
>TRBV4-3|.|TRBJ2-3|.
TGCGCCAGCAGCCAAGAAACCGAGACACATACGCAGTATTTT
CASSQETETHTQYF
>TRBV28|.|TRBJ2-7|.
TGTGCCAGCAGTTTATCCCGCAAAACCTACGAGCAGTACTTC
CASSLSRKTYEQYF
>TRBV5-1|.|TRBJ2-7|.
TGCGCCAGCAGCTTCAGGGCAGACGAGCAGTACTTC
CASSFRADEQYF
>TRBV7-2|.|TRBJ2-2|.
TGTGCCAGCAGCTTAGAATCCGGGCAGGGCGGGAACACCGGGGAGCTGTTTTTT
CASSLESGQGGNTGELFF
>TRBV9|once|TRBJ2-5|.
TGTGCCAGCAGCGCTGGGCAACAAGAGACCCAGTACTTC
CASSAGQQETQYF
>TRBV25-1|.|TRBJ2-5|TRBD2
TGTGCCAGCAGCGTAGCGGGACAAGAGACCCAGTACTTC
CASSVAGQETQYF
>TRBV2|.|TRBJ2-7|.
TGTGCCAGCAGTGTTGGGGTCCAAAAGGGGTACGAGCAGTACTTC
CASSVGVQKGYEQYF
>TRBV9|.|TRBJ1-4|.
TGTGCCAGCAGCGCGAACCCCCTAGGCAGTGAAAAACTGTTTTTT
CASSANPLGSEKLFF
>TRBV5-5|.|TRBJ2-2|.
TGTGCCAGCAGCTTGGTTGCTGGCGACACCGGGGAGCTGTTTTTT
CASSLVAGDTGELFF
>TRBV2|.|TRBJ2-7|TRBD1
TGTGCCAGCAGTTCAACGGGACAGGGGGGCTACGAGCAGTACTTC
CASSSTGQGGYEQYF
>TRBV6-1|.|TRBJ2-1|TRBD2
TGTGCCAGCAGTGGACTAGCGGGGGGGCAATACAATGAGCAGTTCTTC
CASSGLAGGQYNEQFF
>TRBV9|.|TRBJ2-1|.
TGTGCCAGCAGCCAGGACTCGTCCTACAATGAGCAGTTCTTC
CASSQDSSYNEQFF
>TRBV25-1|.|TRBJ1-4|.
TGTGCCAGCAGTGATAGACAGCTCAGCAATGAAAAACTGTTTTTT
CASSDRQLSNEKLFF
>TRBV28|.|TRBJ2-6|.
TGTGCCAGCAGCCTATTACAGGACTGGTACTCTGGGGCCAACGTCCTGACTTTC
CASSLLQDWYSGANVLTF
>TRBV19|.|TRBJ1-5|.
TGTGCCAGTATCGAGGTCCTGGGTCAGCCCCAGCATTTT
CASIEVLGQPQHF
>TRBV5-1|once|TRBJ2-2|TRBD1
TGCGCCAGCACCTCCTCACCGGGACAGGGGTTCGGAGGGGAGCTGTTTTTT
CASTSSPGQGFGGELFF
>TRBV5-4|.|TRBJ1-6|.
TGTGCCAGCAGCGGTGGGTCCCACCGCGGTTCACCCCTCCACTTT
CASSGGSHRGSPLHF
>TRBV7-2|.|TRBJ1-3|.
TGTGCCAGCAGCTTATCTGGGAAAGGAAACACCATATATTTT
CASSLSGKGNTIYF
>TRBV19|.|TRBJ2-7|.
TGTGCCAGTAGTATCACGGACAAAGGGTCCTACGAGCAGTACTTC
CASSITDKGSYEQYF
>TRBV28|.|TRBJ2-1|.
TGTGCCAGCTTAGGGACCGTCCCTAAGAATGAGCAGTTCTTC
CASLGTVPKNEQFF
>TRBV30|.|TRBJ2-1|.
TGTGCCTGGAGGGGCTCCGACGGGGAGCAGTTCTTC
CAWRGSDGEQFF
>TRBV19|.|TRBJ1-1|.
TGTGCCAGTAGTAGACGACATGAGACTTTCTTT
CASSRRHETFF
>TRBV6-1|.|TRBJ1-2|.
TGTGCCAGCAGTGCGGCAGGGGATGGCTACACCTTC
CASSAAGDGYTF
>TRBV5-1|.|TRBJ1-6|.
TGCGCCAGCGGCGGGGGTCGGGAGGGTTCACCCCTCCACTTT
CASGGGREGSPLHF
>TRBV5-1|.|TRBJ2-5|.
TGCGCCAGCAGGTTGGGGGGCCAGGAGACCCAGTACTTC
CASRLGGQETQYF
>TRBV7-9|.|TRBJ2-1|.
TGTGCCAGCAGCCCAGGCAGGGTGGCTTCGGCGGATGAGCAGTTCTTC
CASSPGRVASADEQFF
>TRBV10-1|.|TRBJ2-1|.
TGCGCCAGCAGTGAGGGAGGGTACAATGAGCAGTTCTTC
CASSEGGYNEQFF
>TRBV6-5|.|TRBJ1-5|.
TGTGCCAGCAGTTACTCCGGGGAGAGTAATCAGCCCCAGCATTTT
CASSYSGESNQPQHF
>TRBV14|.|TRBJ2-2|.
TGTGCCAGCAGCCAAAATGGCTACACCGGGGAGCTGTTTTTT
CASSQNGYTGELFF
>TRBV6-1|.|TRBJ1-5|TRBD1
TGTGCCAGCAGTGGCGGGACAGGCAATCAGCCCCAGCATTTT
CASSGGTGNQPQHF
>TRBV7-8|.|TRBJ2-5|.
TGTGCCAGCAGCTTAGTTGACAGACACGGCATGGAGACCCAGTACTTC
CASSLVDRHGMETQYF
>TRBV7-9|.|TRBJ2-7|TRBD1
TGTGCCAGCAACAAATTCGGGACAGGGGGACGCGAGCAGTACTTC
CASNKFGTGGREQYF
>TRBV2|once|TRBJ2-2|.
TGTGCCAGCAGTTCCTGGACCGCCGACCGGGAGCTGTTTTTT
CASSSWTADRELFF
>TRBV4-3|.|TRBJ2-4|.
TGCGCCAGCAGCCAAGAAGGTCCCATAGCCAAAAACATTCAGTACTTC
CASSQEGPIAKNIQYF
>TRBV30|.|TRBJ2-5|TRBD1
TGTGCCTGGAGTGTACTGTCAGGGGGCCCAGAGACCCAGTACTTC
CAWSVLSGGPETQYF
>TRBV7-9|.|TRBJ1-1|TRBD1
TGTGCCAGCAGCCCCTACAGGGGGCAGAACACTGAAGCTTTCTTT
CASSPYRGQNTEAFF
>TRBV19|.|TRBJ1-3|.
TGTGCCAGTAAAAGGGACATTACGTCTGGAAACACCATATATTTT
CASKRDITSGNTIYF
>TRBV29-1|.|TRBJ2-7|.
TGCAGCGTTGCCCCAAAGGGGACCTCAGGTGCCTACGAGCAGTACTTC
CSVAPKGTSGAYEQYF
>TRBV10-3|.|TRBJ1-1|.
TGTGCCATCAGTGACGACCCCTCCCAAGCTTTCTTT
CAISDDPSQAFF
>TRBV5-8|.|TRBJ1-5|TRBD1
TGTGCCAGCAGCAGAGGACAGGTTTACAATCAGCCCCAGCATTTT
CASSRGQVYNQPQHF
>TRBV10-2|.|TRBJ1-5|.
TGCGCCACCCGGCAGGGGTTGGAGCCCCAGCATTTT
CATRQGLEPQHF
>TRBV19|.|TRBJ2-7|TRBD1
TGTGCCAGTAGTCTATATATGGGACAGGGGATAAAAAACGAGCAGTACTTC
CASSLYMGQGIKNEQYF